Listed below are T cell receptor beta chains from one sample, sequenced in a study of brain T cells in children with intractable seizures. Sequencing was performed with immunoSEQ multiplex PCR; in TCRdb, only in-frame clones are kept and a portion is missing. This table holds just over 5,000 clones, about 91% found once. The sequencing used resected brain tissue, collected at surgery. These receptors all come from a boy in the first two years of life with focal cortical dysplasia and intractable seizures. CDR3s include the opening cysteine and the closing phenylalanine or tryptophan. Fields, in order: D gene, V gene, J gene, CDR3 protein. A D gene is named only where the DNA matches it firmly.

TRBD1	TRBV25-1	TRBJ2-7	CASQQGDYEQYF
-	TRBV7-9	TRBJ2-1	CASSLGWETYNEQFF
TRBD1	TRBV6-1	TRBJ1-1	CASSQRQGGFAFF
TRBD1	TRBV20-1	TRBJ2-5	CSASDEGQVAAQYF
-	TRBV7-2	TRBJ1-6	CASTAYGFRGDNSPLHF
TRBD2	TRBV2	TRBJ2-1	CASSQLAGGNEQFF
-	TRBV10-2	TRBJ1-6	CASSDRRGDSSYNSPLHF
-	TRBV7-8	TRBJ2-3	CASNPGLYTDTQYF
TRBD2	TRBV19	TRBJ2-2	CASHRGGDTGELFF
TRBD1	TRBV10-3	TRBJ1-5	CAIRDRVSQPQHF
-	TRBV13	TRBJ1-1	CASERGSWNTEAFF
-	TRBV4-1	TRBJ2-7	CASSQDRDLGGNYEQYF
-	TRBV5-8	TRBJ2-2	CASSLNRRTNTGELFF
-	TRBV9	TRBJ1-3	CASSVDTGNTIYF
-	TRBV20-1	TRBJ2-7	CSASFRRAYEQYF
-	TRBV6-1	TRBJ1-5	CASSEMGQGQPQHF
TRBD2	TRBV2	TRBJ2-7	CASSDRTSGFYEQYF
TRBD2	TRBV9	TRBJ2-7	CASSGGMTSVTYEQYF
-	TRBV4-3	TRBJ2-2	CASQGPNTGELFF
TRBD1	TRBV4-1	TRBJ1-6	CASSQVTGGEGSPLHF
-	TRBV4-1	TRBJ1-5	CASSQDIVGIIQPQHF
-	TRBV7-6	TRBJ2-2	CASSFRALPTGELFF
TRBD2	TRBV9	TRBJ2-7	CASSVAASGINEQYF
TRBD1	TRBV7-9	TRBJ1-1	CASSLLDRVDPRGEAFF
TRBD1	TRBV10-3	TRBJ2-5	CAISDRGQETQYF
-	TRBV11-2	TRBJ2-7	CASSLESLEQYF
-	TRBV7-2	TRBJ1-1	CASSLGGARNTEAFF
-	TRBV6-5	TRBJ1-5	CASSLTGNQPQHF
-	TRBV21-1	TRBJ2-1	CASSSVGHYNEQFF
-	TRBV6-4	TRBJ2-2	CASSDGDTGELFF
TRBD2	TRBV4-2	TRBJ2-3	CASSQDSSGSGTDTQYF
TRBD1	TRBV9	TRBJ2-7	CASSVRDRYEQYF
TRBD1	TRBV19	TRBJ1-4	CATRTGTNEKLFF
-	TRBV7-2	TRBJ2-2	CASSLVGRSTGELFF
-	TRBV5-1	TRBJ2-2	CASAPWRGVTDTGELFF
-	TRBV6-4	TRBJ2-2	CASSPVRKNSNTGELFF
TRBD1	TRBV6-6	TRBJ2-3	CASSYGTGKGSDTQYF
TRBD1	TRBV5-4	TRBJ2-7	CASSPRQGARAYEQYF
TRBD2	TRBV4-3	TRBJ2-1	CASSQVGKAGSYNEQFF
-	TRBV4-1	TRBJ2-3	CASSQAASPLDTQYF
-	TRBV5-6	TRBJ1-5	CASSFGPRSNQPQHF
TRBD1	TRBV6-5	TRBJ1-2	CASSNGQAGGYTF
-	TRBV11-1	TRBJ2-7	CASSLGSSYEQYF
-	TRBV6-5	TRBJ1-1	CASSYVSGTEAFF
TRBD2	TRBV7-3	TRBJ2-1	CASSPPGTSGGFSYNEQFF
-	TRBV7-8	TRBJ2-5	CASSGTVQETQYF
TRBD2	TRBV5-4	TRBJ2-2	CASSLLAGGLRTGELFF
-	TRBV4-1	TRBJ2-7	CASSQVILPRGEQYF
TRBD1	TRBV28	TRBJ1-1	CASSLMDRVTEAFF
-	TRBV7-9	TRBJ2-7	CASSVVEGGKEQYF